Here is one T cell receptor (beta chain) with its context. What it binds is unknown. At one end the junction does not follow the germline gene, possibly because of a read error. This specimen belongs to a study of blood T cells in healthy people across ages. General study points: For the donors, CMV status was unknown and possibly confounded expanded clonotype changes. As age increased, TCR beta diversity per million T cells fell in a roughly linear fashion.

Sample-barcoded 5' priming and a J-beta primer mix drove a second PCR of roughly 7 to 11 cycles. Each sample yielded at least 3 million CDR3-containing paired-end reads. Each CDR3 protein gets one entry after TCRdb re-called the 5' RACE reads with MiXCR. Of 1.5 million or so distinct CDR3 sequences in the sample, roughly 43% were seen once. The CDR3 sequence is 17 residues long. Germline V gene data show CDR1 as SGHAT and CDR2 as FQNNGV. Roughly 9.2 milliliters was the volume of peripheral blood drawn from each donor. Sequenced input: blood. The rearrangement joins TRBV11-2 to TRBJ2-3; perhaps TRBD2 as D (5 bases). The receptor was derived from a woman in her late teens or twenties in good health. The CDR3 sequence is CASSLGLRLPSTDTQYF. CDR3 bases: TGTGCCAGCAGTTTAGGGCTTCGACTACCCAGCACAGATACGCAGTATTTT.